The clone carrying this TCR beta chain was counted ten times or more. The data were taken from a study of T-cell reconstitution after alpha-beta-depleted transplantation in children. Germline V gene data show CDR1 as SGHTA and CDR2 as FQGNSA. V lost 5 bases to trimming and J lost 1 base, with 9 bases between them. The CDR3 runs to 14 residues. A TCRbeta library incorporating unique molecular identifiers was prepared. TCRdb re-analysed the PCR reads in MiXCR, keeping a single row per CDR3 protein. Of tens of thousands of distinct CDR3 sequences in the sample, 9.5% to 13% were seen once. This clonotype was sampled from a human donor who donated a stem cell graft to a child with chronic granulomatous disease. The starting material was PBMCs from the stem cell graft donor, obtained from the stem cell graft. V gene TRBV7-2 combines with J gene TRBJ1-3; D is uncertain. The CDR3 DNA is TGTGCCAGCAGCCCCCCCTCATCTGGAAACACCATATATTTT. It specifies CASSPPSSGNTIYF.